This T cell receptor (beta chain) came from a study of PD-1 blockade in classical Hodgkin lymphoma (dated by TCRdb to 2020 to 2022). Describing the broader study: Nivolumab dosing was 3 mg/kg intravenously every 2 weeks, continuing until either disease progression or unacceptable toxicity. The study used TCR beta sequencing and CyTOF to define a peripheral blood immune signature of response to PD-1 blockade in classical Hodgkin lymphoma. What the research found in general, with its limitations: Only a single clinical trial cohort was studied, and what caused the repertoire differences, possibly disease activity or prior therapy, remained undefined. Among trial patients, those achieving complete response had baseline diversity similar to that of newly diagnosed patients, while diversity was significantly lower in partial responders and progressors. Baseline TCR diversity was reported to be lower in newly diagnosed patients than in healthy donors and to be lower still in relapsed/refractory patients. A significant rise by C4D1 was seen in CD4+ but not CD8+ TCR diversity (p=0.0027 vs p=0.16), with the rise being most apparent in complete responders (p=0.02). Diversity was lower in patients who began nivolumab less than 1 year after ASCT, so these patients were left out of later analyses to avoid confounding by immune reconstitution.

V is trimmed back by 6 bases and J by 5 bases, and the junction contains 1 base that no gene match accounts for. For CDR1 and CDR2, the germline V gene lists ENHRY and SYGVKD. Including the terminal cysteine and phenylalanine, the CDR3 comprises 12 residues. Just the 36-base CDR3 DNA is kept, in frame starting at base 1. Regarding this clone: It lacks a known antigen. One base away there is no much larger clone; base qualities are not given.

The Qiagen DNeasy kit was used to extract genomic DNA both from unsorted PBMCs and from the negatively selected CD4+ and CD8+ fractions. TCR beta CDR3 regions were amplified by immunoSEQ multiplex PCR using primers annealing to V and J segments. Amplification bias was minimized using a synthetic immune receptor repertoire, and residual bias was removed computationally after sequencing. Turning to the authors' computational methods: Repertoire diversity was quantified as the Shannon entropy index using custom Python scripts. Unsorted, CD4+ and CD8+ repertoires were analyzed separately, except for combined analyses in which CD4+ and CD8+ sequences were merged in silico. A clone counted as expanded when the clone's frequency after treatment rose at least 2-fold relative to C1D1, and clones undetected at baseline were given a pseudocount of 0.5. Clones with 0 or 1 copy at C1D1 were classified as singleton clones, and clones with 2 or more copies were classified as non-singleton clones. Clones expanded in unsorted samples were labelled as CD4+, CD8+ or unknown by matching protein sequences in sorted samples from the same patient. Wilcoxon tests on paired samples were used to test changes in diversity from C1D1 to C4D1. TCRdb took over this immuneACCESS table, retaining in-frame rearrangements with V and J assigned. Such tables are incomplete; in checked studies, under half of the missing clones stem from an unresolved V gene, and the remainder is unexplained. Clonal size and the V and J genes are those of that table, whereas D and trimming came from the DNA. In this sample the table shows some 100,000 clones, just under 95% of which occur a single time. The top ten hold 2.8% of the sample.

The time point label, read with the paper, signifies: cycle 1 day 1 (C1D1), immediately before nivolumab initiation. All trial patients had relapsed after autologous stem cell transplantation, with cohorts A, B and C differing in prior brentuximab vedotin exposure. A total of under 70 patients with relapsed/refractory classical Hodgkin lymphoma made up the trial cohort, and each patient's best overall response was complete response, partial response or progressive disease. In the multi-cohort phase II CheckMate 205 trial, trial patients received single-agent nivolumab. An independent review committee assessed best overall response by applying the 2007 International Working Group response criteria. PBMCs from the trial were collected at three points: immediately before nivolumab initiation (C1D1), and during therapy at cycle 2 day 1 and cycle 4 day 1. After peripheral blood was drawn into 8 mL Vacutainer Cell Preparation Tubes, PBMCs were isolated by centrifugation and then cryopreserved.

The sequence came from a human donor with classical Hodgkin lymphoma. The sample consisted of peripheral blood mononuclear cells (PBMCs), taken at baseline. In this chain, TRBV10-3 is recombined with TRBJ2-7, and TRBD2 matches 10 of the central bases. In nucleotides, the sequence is TGTGCCATCAGGGGGACTAGCGACGAGCAGTACTTC. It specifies CAIRGTSDEQYF.